The 21 T cell receptor beta chains given below trace back to one sample, sequenced in a study of spatial heterogeneity in lung cancer. Findings of the study overall: One measure, the expanded intratumoral alpha and beta TCR count, tracked tumor mutation counts.

TCRdb independently ran MiXCR on the 5' RACE reads; one entry per CDR3 protein. Of over a thousand distinct CDR3 sequences listed, approximately 9.8% were seen once; the top ten hold about 40%. Antigen specificity for these receptors is unknown. This sample's time point: sample taken at primary tumor resection. The sequences come from lung tumor tissue, collected at surgery. The receptor set was obtained from a female donor with early-stage non-small cell lung cancer.

By its share, this clonotype is medium-sized (0.01 to 0.1%). This beta chain came through as a stray read in a library set up for alpha chains, and its size says little. The CDR3 DNA sequence: TGTGCCAGCAGCCCAGCACTAGCGGGAGTCGATGAGCAGTTCTTC. Translating gives CASSPALAGVDEQFF. The J gene is TRBJ2-1, the V gene TRBV27; 11 nucleotides line up with TRBD2. CDR1 and CDR2 (germline): MNHEY, SMNVEV (reference sequence). There are 15 residues in the CDR3. Trimming at V came to 6 bases and at J to 8 bases, leaving 9 bases not matched to a gene.

This clonotype was recorded a few times. This beta chain is an off-target read within a library intended for alpha chains, so its frequency means little. The chain carries TRBV5-1 and TRBJ2-3; TRBD1 might be the D (5 bases). The CDR3 has 16 residues. V lost 0 bases, J lost 2 bases, and 13 bases lay in between. Germline-derived CDR1 and CDR2 are SGHRS and YFSETQ. DNA for the CDR3: TGCGCCAGCAGCTTGGAAGGGGCCTCTTACACAGATACGCAGTATTTT. It encodes CASSLEGASYTDTQYF.

In its sample, this clonotype is medium-sized. This beta chain represents an off-target read in a library built for alpha chains; its size is of limited meaning. The genes are TRBV20-1 and TRBJ2-1; D tentatively fits TRBD1 or TRBD2 (5 bases each). The V gene's germline CDR1 is DFQATT and CDR2 SNEGSKA (reference sequence). This CDR3 is built from 14 residues. The V gene lost 7 bases and the J gene lost 5 bases, with 18 bases spanning the gap. The CDR3 sequence: CSEIKGPLHNEQFF. DNA of the CDR3: TGCAGTGAGATAAAGGGACCCCTGCACAATGAGCAGTTCTTC.

By proportion, this clonotype is large (0.1 to 1%). This beta chain is off target for a library built for alpha chains, so its abundance means little. This chain links TRBV7-2 with TRBJ1-5; TRBD1 aligns across 9 bases. The CDR3 length is 15 residues. Germline lookup yields CDR1 SGHTA and CDR2 FQGNSA. V lost 4 bases to trimming and J lost 4 bases; unmatched junction nucleotides: 5. The CDR3 bases are TGTGCCAGCAGCTCGGGACAGGGCTATAATCAGCCCCAGCATTTT. This codes for CASSSGQGYNQPQHF. The complete variable domain, with remaining parts taken from reference TRBV7-2 and TRBJ1-5, reads GAGVSQSPSNKVTEKGKDVELRCDPISGHTALYWYRQSLGQGLEFLIYFQGNSAPDKSGLPSDRFSAERTGGSVSTLTIQRTQQEDSAVYLCASSSGQGYNQPQHFGDGTRLSIL.

This clonotype is medium-sized within its sample. The library was designed around alpha chains, so this beta chain is a stray read whose abundance carries little weight. V is TRBV6-2 or TRBV6-3 and J is TRBJ2-5; the D is unclear. The CDR3 is made up of 11 amino acids. V lost 2 bases to trimming and J lost 4 bases, with 2 bases between them. The germline CDR1 and CDR2 sequences are MNHEY and SVGEGT. The CDR3 loop reads CASSYGETQYF. The CDR3 DNA reads as TGTGCCAGCAGTTACGGAGAGACCCAGTACTTC.

This clonotype is medium-sized (0.01 to 0.1%). This beta chain is a stray sequence in a library constructed for alpha chains; its clone size is not meaningful. The chain has TRBV18 and TRBJ2-7; TRBD1 matches at 10 bases. With V trimmed by 0 bases and J by 2 bases, 4 bases remained unmatched. In germline, CDR1 is KGHSH, CDR2 LQKENI. The CDR3 is made up of 16 amino acids. CDR3 nucleotides: TGTGCCAGCTCACCACCGGGACAGGGGTTGACCTACGAGCAGTACTTC. The encoded protein is CASSPPGQGLTYEQYF.

This clonotype is labeled large. Found in a library prepared for alpha chains, this beta chain is an off-target read, and its abundance has little meaning. CDR3 sequence: CASSLGGGISYEQYF. The CDR3 DNA reads TGTGCCAGCAGCTTAGGAGGAGGAATCTCCTACGAGCAGTACTTC. This chain connects TRBV7-2 to TRBJ2-7; possible D gene TRBD2, 5 bases. The CDR3 spans 15 residues. V was cut by 1 base and J by 0 bases, with 10 bases left in between. The V gene's germline CDR1 is SGHTA and CDR2 FQGNSA.

With regard to this clonotype: Little can be read into the size of this beta chain, an off-target read in a library designed for alpha chains. The V gene is TRBV7-2, the J gene TRBJ2-7, with 7 bases lining up with TRBD1. The CDR3 length is 16 residues. Germline-derived CDR1 and CDR2 are SGHTA and FQGNSA. The V gene end was trimmed by 0 bases and the J gene end by 3 bases; junction bases not matched to a gene: 8. DNA for the CDR3: TGTGCCAGCAGCTTAGCGCCGGGACAGCTGAACTACGAGCAGTACTTC. Amino acids: CASSLAPGQLNYEQYF.

In its sample, this clonotype is large. This beta chain appears as a stray read in a library generated for alpha chains; its size is not informative. The chain employs TRBV6-4 and TRBJ2-7; tentatively, D is TRBD1 (5 bases). Germline CDR1 MRHNA, CDR2 SNTAGT. With 3 bases removed from V and 0 bases from J, the gap between germline ends came to 12 bases. This CDR3 has 15 amino acids. CDR3 bases: TGTGCCAGCAGTGAAAGTGGGGCAGACTCCTACGAGCAGTACTTC. Amino acid sequence: CASSESGADSYEQYF.

By share, this clonotype counts as large (0.1 to 1%). A library prepared for alpha chains yielded this beta chain as an off-target read; its size is of little meaning. The CDR3: CSAREGVLNTEAFF. The CDR3 coding sequence is TGCAGTGCTAGAGAGGGAGTTTTGAACACTGAAGCTTTCTTT. The V call is TRBV20-1, the J call TRBJ1-1; D not certain. Trimming shortened V by 0 bases and J by 0 bases, and 8 bases separated the two germline ends. Germline values: CDR1 DFQATT, CDR2 SNEGSKA (reference sequence). CDR3 length equals 14 residues.

As regards this clonotype: This beta chain lies outside the target of a library built for alpha chains; its clone size means little. The rearrangement joins TRBV6-2 or TRBV6-3 to TRBJ2-2, with D perhaps TRBD1 (6 bases). Germline lookup yields CDR1 MNHEY and CDR2 SVGEGT. The CDR3 contains 16 residues. Trimming took 0 bases from V and 0 from J, leaving 8 bases between them. CDR3 in amino acids: CASSYSGTTNTGELFF. The CDR3, as DNA: TGTGCCAGCAGTTACTCCGGGACAACGAACACCGGGGAGCTGTTTTTT.

By sample fraction, this clonotype is medium-sized. This beta chain is an unintended read in a library built for alpha chains; its size means little. The rearrangement joins TRBV6-2 or TRBV6-3 to TRBJ2-7; TRBD1 matches at 7 bases. With 6 bases clipped from V and 3 bases from J, the junction kept 8 bases outside the gene matches. This CDR3 has 14 amino acids. Germline V gene sequence: CDR1 MNHEY, CDR2 SVGEGT. CDR3 nucleotides: TGTGCCAGCAGGCCCGAGGCAGGGGGCTACGAGCAGTACTTC. It translates to CASRPEAGGYEQYF.

At least ten counts were recorded for this clonotype. The library was designed around alpha chains, so this beta chain is a stray read whose abundance carries little weight. The chain links TRBV28 to TRBJ2-7, with D uncertain. The CDR3 consists of 12 residues. Trimming shortened V by 6 bases and J by 4 bases, and 10 bases separated the two germline ends. Germline V gene sequence: CDR1 MDHEN, CDR2 SYDVKM. For the CDR3, the DNA is TGTGCCAGCAGCCCCCCTGAGTACGAGCAGTACTTC. Protein sequence: CASSPPEYEQYF.

This clonotype is deemed medium-sized. This beta chain slipped into a library made for alpha chains as a stray read, so its size is not meaningful. The chain links TRBV28 to TRBJ1-1, with a tentative D call TRBD1 (6 bases). Trimming took 3 bases from V and 1 from J, leaving 15 bases between them. CDR3 length: 16 amino acids. CDR1 MDHEN and CDR2 SYDVKM come from the germline V gene. CDR3 sequence reads: CASSFPSGHTNTEAFF. The CDR3 DNA follows: TGTGCCAGCAGTTTCCCTTCGGGACACACGAACACTGAAGCTTTCTTT.

This clonotype counts as medium-sized. Little can be read into the size of this beta chain, an off-target read in a library designed for alpha chains. The chain is built from TRBV7-2 and TRBJ1-6; tentatively, D is TRBD1 (5 bases). The CDR3 spans 16 residues. Germline CDR1 reads SGHTA; CDR2 reads FQGNSA. Trimming pared 5 bases from V and 7 bases from J, leaving 18 bases between. The CDR3 here is CASSTQGPQTNSPLHF. The CDR3 nucleotides are TGTGCCAGCAGCACGCAGGGTCCTCAGACGAATTCACCCCTCCACTTT.

This clonotype is medium-sized (0.01 to 0.1%) by share. This beta chain represents an off-target read in a library built for alpha chains; its size is of limited meaning. The chain carries TRBV9 and TRBJ2-7, with 7 nucleotides matching TRBD1. From germline, CDR1 is SGDLS and CDR2 YYNGEE. CDR3 length: 13 amino acids. Trimming at V came to 1 base and at J to 4 bases, leaving 2 bases not matched to a gene. The chain's CDR3 is CASSVTGDYEQYF. The CDR3 nucleotides read TGTGCCAGCAGCGTAACAGGGGATTACGAGCAGTACTTC.

By share, this clonotype counts as medium-sized. This beta chain appears as a stray read in a library generated for alpha chains; its size is not informative. This chain links TRBV30 with TRBJ2-7; 11 positions match TRBD1. The CDR3 has 14 amino acids. The junction had 4 bases not matched to a gene; V was cut back by 3 bases and J by 3 bases. Per the germline V gene, CDR1 is GTSNPN and CDR2 is SVGIG (reference sequence). In DNA, the CDR3 is TGTGCCTGGAGCCCGGGACAGGGGGTCTACGAGCAGTACTTC. It yields the protein CAWSPGQGVYEQYF.

This clonotype is medium-sized in the sample. For a library built for alpha chains, this beta chain is a stray read; little rests on its size. The chain uses TRBV20-1 and TRBJ2-7, with D perhaps assigned TRBD1 or TRBD2 (6 bases each). The CDR3 runs 15 residues. The germline V and J ends were trimmed by 4 bases and 4 bases, with 20 bases remaining between them. The germline V gene has CDR1 DFQATT and CDR2 SNEGSKA (reference sequence). CDR3 bases: TGCAGTGCTAAAACTGGTAGGGGGGTCTCTTACGAGCAGTACTTC. It specifies CSAKTGRGVSYEQYF.

This clonotype was counted at least ten times. The library was prepared for alpha chains; this beta chain is a stray read, so its frequency means little. The V and J genes are TRBV20-1 and TRBJ2-3; a possible D gene is TRBD2 (6 bases). The CDR3 is made up of 15 amino acids. V was cut by 3 bases and J by 1 base, with 14 bases left in between. Germline V gives CDR1 DFQATT, CDR2 SNEGSKA (reference sequence). The CDR3 spells CSASNGRGGTDTQYF. The CDR3 nucleotides are TGCAGTGCTAGTAACGGGCGCGGGGGCACAGATACGCAGTATTTT.

This clonotype showed up just a few times. The size of this beta chain means little, since it is a stray read in a library made for alpha chains. The V call is TRBV14, the J call TRBJ2-1, with 8 nucleotides matching TRBD2. Germline-derived CDR1 and CDR2 are SGHDN and FVKESK. With 4 bases clipped from V and 9 bases from J, the junction kept 14 bases outside the gene matches. The length of the CDR3 is 16 residues. CDR3 bases: TGTGCCAGCAGCCCCGCCCACGGACTAGCCGGGGGTGAGCAGTTCTTC. Amino acids: CASSPAHGLAGGEQFF.

This clonotype is labeled large. This beta chain is an unintended read in a library built for alpha chains; its size means little. This sequence joins TRBV29-1 and TRBJ2-5; 7 bases are shared with TRBD2. Trimming at V came to 1 base and at J to 7 bases, leaving 12 bases not matched to a gene. Germline CDR1 reads SQVTM; CDR2 reads ANQGSEA. The CDR3 loop spans 15 amino acids. Here the CDR3 reads CSVEVGLVKIGTQYF. The CDR3 bases are TGCAGCGTTGAAGTTGGACTAGTAAAAATAGGGACCCAGTACTTC. The full variable domain, with the rest looked up from reference TRBV29-1 and TRBJ2-5, is SAVISQKPSRDICQRGTSLTIQCQVDSQVTMMFWYRQQPGQSLTLIATANQGSEATYESGFVIDKFPISRPNLTFSTLTVSNMSPEDSSIYLCSVEVGLVKIGTQYFGPGTRLLVL.